A single sample gave rise to the 17 T cell receptor beta chains below, sequenced in a study of blood T cell repertoires in COVID-19. The assay was immunoSEQ multiplex PCR, and TCRdb's table has in-frame clones only and misses some. The profile shows roughly 180,000 clones, about 85% of them singletons. Sequenced material: peripheral blood. Source of these receptors: an older man with COVID-19, enrolled during active disease.

This chain links TRBV18 with TRBJ1-2; 11 bases align to TRBD1. J lost 4 bases, V lost 2 bases, and 6 bases had no gene match. Looked up from germline, CDR1 is KGHSH and CDR2 is LQKENI. CDR3 size: 16 residues. The CDR3 DNA sequence: TGTGCCAGCTCACCAAGTGGACAGGGGGCCCTCTATGGCTACACCTTC. Its translation: CASSPSGQGALYGYTF.

This sequence joins TRBV5-1 and TRBJ2-2; 15 bases are a match to TRBD2. The CDR3 consists of 22 residues. With V trimmed by 0 bases and J by 0 bases, 12 bases remained unmatched. Germline CDR1 reads SGHRS; CDR2 reads YFSETQ. This CDR3 reads CASSLARGTSGGPNPNTGELFF. As DNA, the CDR3 is TGCGCCAGCAGCTTGGCCAGGGGGACTAGCGGGGGGCCCAACCCGAACACCGGGGAGCTGTTTTTT.

V gene TRBV19 combines with J gene TRBJ2-4, with 12 bases that match TRBD1. This CDR3 is 16 amino acids long. V was pared by 4 bases and J by 6 bases, with 7 bases of the junction left unmatched. Germline V gives CDR1 LNHDA, CDR2 SQIVND (reference sequence). The CDR3 is CASSTPGQGAGNIQYF. The CDR3 nucleotides are TGTGCCAGTAGTACTCCGGGACAGGGGGCAGGAAACATTCAGTACTTC.

The chain has TRBV9 and TRBJ1-2, with a possible D match to TRBD1 (6 bases). The CDR3 runs to 16 residues. V dropped 0 bases and J dropped 4 bases, with 16 bases sitting between them. Germline V gives CDR1 SGDLS, CDR2 YYNGEE. In DNA form, the CDR3 reads TGTGCCAGCAGCGTAGCTGCCCAAGGGGGGGCCTATGGCTACACCTTC. Its protein is CASSVAAQGGAYGYTF.

The gene calls are TRBV10-3 and TRBJ1-6; tentative D call: TRBD1 (6 bases). The CDR3 extends over 14 amino acids. Germline CDR1 is ENHRY and CDR2 is SYGVKD. The V and J ends lost 3 bases and 7 bases respectively, with 10 bases between them. The CDR3: CAISDPDRNSPLHF. The CDR3 region has the DNA TGTGCCATCAGTGACCCTGACAGGAATTCACCCCTCCACTTT.

In this sample, this clone turned up once. The chain recombines TRBV5-6 with TRBJ2-3; D possibly corresponds to TRBD2 (7 bases). CDR1 and CDR2 (germline): SGHDT, YYEEEE. V was cut by 4 bases and J by 3 bases, with 18 bases left in between. The CDR3 loop spans 16 amino acids. The CDR3 here is CASSLNGGLGTDTQYF. CDR3 coding DNA: TGTGCCAGCAGCCTGAACGGGGGGCTAGGGACAGATACGCAGTATTTT.

The chain recombines TRBV2 with TRBJ1-2, with 7 bases aligning to TRBD1. This CDR3 contains 15 residues. Germline-derived CDR1 and CDR2 are SNHLY and FYNNEI. V dropped 5 bases and J dropped 6; count of bases not matched to a gene: 12. The CDR3 loop is CASSHLTGLKDGYTF. In nucleotides, the CDR3 is TGTGCCAGCAGTCACTTGACAGGGTTAAAGGATGGCTACACCTTC.

This clone has a single count. The rearrangement joins TRBV10-3 to TRBJ2-7; TRBD1 matches 8 bases. Germline V gives CDR1 ENHRY, CDR2 SYGVKD. This CDR3 contains 12 residues. Germline trimming cut 9 bases from V and 4 bases from J; bases unmatched to any gene: 5. CDR3 sequence (DNA): TGTGCCATTACAGGGGGGAGGTACGAGCAGTACTTC. This gives the protein CAITGGRYEQYF.

J is TRBJ1-5 and V is TRBV7-8, with D possibly TRBD1 on 6 matching bases. This CDR3 is built from 17 residues. Germline V gene lookup returns CDR1 SGHVS and CDR2 FQNEAQ. The V and J ends lost 3 bases and 0 bases respectively, with 15 bases between them. CDR3 loop: CASSLGAAFYSNQPQHF. In DNA, the CDR3 is TGTGCCAGCAGCTTGGGGGCGGCCTTTTATAGCAATCAGCCCCAGCATTTT.

V usage is TRBV19 and J usage is TRBJ1-1; D ambiguous. The CDR3 sequence is 12 residues long. Germline CDR1 is LNHDA and CDR2 is SQIVND (reference sequence). The V end was cut by 7 bases, the J end by 5 bases, with 11 bases between. CDR3 sequence: CASNRRTTEAFF. For the CDR3, the DNA is TGTGCCAGTAATCGGAGAACGACTGAAGCTTTCTTT. Using reference TRBV19 and TRBJ1-1 for the parts outside the CDR3, the full variable domain is DGGITQSPKYLFRKEGQNVTLSCEQNLNHDAMYWYRQDPGQGLRLIYYSQIVNDFQKGDIAEGYSVSREKKESFPLTVTSAQKNPTAFYLCASNRRTTEAFFGQGTRLTVV.

The chain has TRBV4-3 and TRBJ2-2; 8 bases map to TRBD1. The CDR3 has 17 amino acids. V dropped 4 bases and J dropped 1; count of bases not matched to a gene: 8. CDR1 is LGHNA and CDR2 is YSLEER in the germline V gene. The CDR3 DNA follows: TGCGCCAGCAGCCCCGTGCAGGGGGCCTGGAACACCGGGGAGCTGTTTTTT. Translation gives CASSPVQGAWNTGELFF.

The J gene is TRBJ1-2, the V gene TRBV6-4; 7 bases align to TRBD1. CDR3 size: 13 residues. The V gene end was trimmed by 3 bases and the J gene end by 8 bases; junction bases not matched to a gene: 6. Germline V CDR1 and CDR2: MRHNA, SNTAGT. The CDR3 bases are TGTGCCAGCAGTGAACGTCCAGGGGGGGGCTACACCTTC. Protein product: CASSERPGGGYTF.

This chain links TRBV5-4 with TRBJ1-3, with a tentative D call TRBD1 (5 bases). The V and J ends lost 5 bases and 4 bases respectively, with 16 bases between them. Germline lookup yields CDR1 SGHNT and CDR2 YYREEE (reference sequence). The CDR3 contains 15 residues. The CDR3 DNA reads TGTGCCAGCAGATATGGTGGACCAGGGGGAAACACCATATATTTT. This codes for CASRYGGPGGNTIYF. Filled out from reference TRBV5-4 and TRBJ1-3, the complete variable domain reads ETGVTQSPTHLIKTRGQQVTLRCSSQSGHNTVSWYQQALGQGPQFIFQYYREEENGRGNFPPRFSGLQFPNYSSELNVNALELDDSALYLCASRYGGPGGNTIYFGEGSWLTVV.

The rearrangement joins TRBV6-6 to TRBJ1-6; TRBD1 matches 7 bases. This CDR3 contains 16 residues. J gave up 9 bases and V 5 bases, and 13 bases lay outside the gene matches. CDR1 is MNHNY, CDR2 SVGAGI, per germline (reference sequence). The CDR3 loop is CASSRQGRTIISPLHF. In nucleotides, the CDR3 is TGTGCCAGCAGTCGACAGGGCAGAACTATAATTTCACCCCTCCACTTT.

The chain employs TRBV3-1 (or the pseudogene TRBV3-2) and TRBJ2-5; 10 bases align to TRBD2. Germline trimming cut 0 bases from V and 1 base from J; bases unmatched to any gene: 5. Germline-derived CDR1 and CDR2 are LGHDT and YNNKEL (reference sequence). The CDR3 length is 17 residues. The CDR3 nucleotides are TGTGCCAGCAGCCAAGATTTAAGACTAGCGGGCCAAGAGACCCAGTACTTC. Residues: CASSQDLRLAGQETQYF.

This clone was recorded only once. CDR3 sequence reads: CASSFRQTGELFF. The CDR3 nucleotides read TGTGCCAGCAGCTTTAGACAGACCGGGGAGCTGTTTTTT. The J gene is TRBJ2-2, the V gene TRBV11-2; possibly TRBD1 for D (5 bases). V was clipped by 3 bases and J by 5 bases, with 7 bases between them. This CDR3 has 13 amino acids. Germline loops: CDR1 SGHAT, CDR2 FQNNGV.

This chain links TRBV7-8 with TRBJ1-1; D not resolved. The CDR3 consists of 15 residues. Trimming removed 1 base at V and 3 bases at J, with 12 bases between. Germline CDR1 is SGHVS and CDR2 is FQNEAQ. This CDR3 is CASSLVEVGDTEAFF. The CDR3 DNA reads TGTGCCAGCAGCTTAGTAGAGGTCGGGGACACTGAAGCTTTCTTT.